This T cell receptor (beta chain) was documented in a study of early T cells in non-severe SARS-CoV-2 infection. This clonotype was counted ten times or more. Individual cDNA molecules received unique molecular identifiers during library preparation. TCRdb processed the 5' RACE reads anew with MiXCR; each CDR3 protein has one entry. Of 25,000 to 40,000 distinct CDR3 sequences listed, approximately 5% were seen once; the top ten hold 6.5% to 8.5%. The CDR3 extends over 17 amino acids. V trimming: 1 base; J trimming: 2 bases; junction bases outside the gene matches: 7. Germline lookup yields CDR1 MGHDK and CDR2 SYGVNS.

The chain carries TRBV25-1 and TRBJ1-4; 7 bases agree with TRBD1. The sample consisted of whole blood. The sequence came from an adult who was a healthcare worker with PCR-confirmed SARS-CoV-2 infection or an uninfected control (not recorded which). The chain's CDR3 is CASSEFSGRGTNEKLFF. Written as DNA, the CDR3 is TGTGCCAGCAGTGAATTCTCGGGCAGGGGGACTAATGAAAAACTGTTTTTT.